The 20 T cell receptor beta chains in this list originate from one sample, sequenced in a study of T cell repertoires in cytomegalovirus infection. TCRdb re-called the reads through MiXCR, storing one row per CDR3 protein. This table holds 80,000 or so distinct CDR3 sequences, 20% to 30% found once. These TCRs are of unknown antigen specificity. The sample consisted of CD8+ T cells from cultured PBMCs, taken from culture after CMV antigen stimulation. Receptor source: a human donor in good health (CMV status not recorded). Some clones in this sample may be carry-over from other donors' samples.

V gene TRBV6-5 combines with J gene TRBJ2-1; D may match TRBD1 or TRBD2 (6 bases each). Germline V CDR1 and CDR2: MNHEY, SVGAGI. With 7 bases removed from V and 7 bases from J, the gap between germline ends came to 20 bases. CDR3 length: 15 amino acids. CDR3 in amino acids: CASNRGVASGNEQFF. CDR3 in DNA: TGTGCCAGCAATAGGGGGGTAGCTTCGGGTAATGAGCAGTTCTTC.

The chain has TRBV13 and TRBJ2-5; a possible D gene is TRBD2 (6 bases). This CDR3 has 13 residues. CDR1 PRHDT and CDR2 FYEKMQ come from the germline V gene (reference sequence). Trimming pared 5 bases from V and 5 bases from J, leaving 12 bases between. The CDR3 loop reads CASSPRRVETQYF. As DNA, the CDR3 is TGTGCCAGCAGCCCCAGGAGGGTGGAGACCCAGTACTTC.

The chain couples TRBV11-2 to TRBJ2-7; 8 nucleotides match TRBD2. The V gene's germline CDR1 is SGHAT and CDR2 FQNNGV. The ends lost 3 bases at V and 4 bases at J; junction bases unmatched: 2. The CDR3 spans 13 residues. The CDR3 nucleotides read TGTGCCAGCAGCTTGGAGCGGGGGTACGAGCAGTACTTC. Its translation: CASSLERGYEQYF.

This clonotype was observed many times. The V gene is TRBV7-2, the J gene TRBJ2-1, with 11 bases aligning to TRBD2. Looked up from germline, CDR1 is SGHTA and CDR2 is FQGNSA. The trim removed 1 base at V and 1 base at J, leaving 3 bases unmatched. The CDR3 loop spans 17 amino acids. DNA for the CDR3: TGTGCCAGCAGCTTAGGACTAGCGGGAAGGTCCTACAATGAGCAGTTCTTC. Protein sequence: CASSLGLAGRSYNEQFF.

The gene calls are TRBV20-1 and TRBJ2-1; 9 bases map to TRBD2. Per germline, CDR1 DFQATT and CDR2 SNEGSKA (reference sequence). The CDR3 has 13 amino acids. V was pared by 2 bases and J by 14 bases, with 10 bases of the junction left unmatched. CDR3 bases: TGCAGTGCTAGAAGTCTCCTAGCGGGAACGGAGTTCTTC. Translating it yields CSARSLLAGTEFF.

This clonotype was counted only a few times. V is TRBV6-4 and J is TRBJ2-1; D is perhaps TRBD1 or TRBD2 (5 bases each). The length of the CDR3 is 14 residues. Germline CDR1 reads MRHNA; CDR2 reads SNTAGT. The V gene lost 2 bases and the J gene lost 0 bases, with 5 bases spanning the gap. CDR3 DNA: TGTGCCAGCAGTGACGGGGGCTCCTACAATGAGCAGTTCTTC. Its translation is CASSDGGSYNEQFF.

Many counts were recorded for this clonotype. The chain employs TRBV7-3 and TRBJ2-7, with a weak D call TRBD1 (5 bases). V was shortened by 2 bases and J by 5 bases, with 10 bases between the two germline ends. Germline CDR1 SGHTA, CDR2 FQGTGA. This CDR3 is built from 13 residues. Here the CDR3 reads CASSLAGSDEQYF. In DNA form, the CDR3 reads TGTGCCAGCAGCTTAGCAGGGTCCGACGAGCAGTACTTC.

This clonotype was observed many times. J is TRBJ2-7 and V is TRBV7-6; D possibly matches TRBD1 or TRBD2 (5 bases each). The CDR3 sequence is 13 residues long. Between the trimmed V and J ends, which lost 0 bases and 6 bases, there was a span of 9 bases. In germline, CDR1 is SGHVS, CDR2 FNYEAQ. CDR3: CASSLAAGSEQYF. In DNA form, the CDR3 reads TGTGCCAGCAGCTTAGCTGCAGGGAGCGAGCAGTACTTC.

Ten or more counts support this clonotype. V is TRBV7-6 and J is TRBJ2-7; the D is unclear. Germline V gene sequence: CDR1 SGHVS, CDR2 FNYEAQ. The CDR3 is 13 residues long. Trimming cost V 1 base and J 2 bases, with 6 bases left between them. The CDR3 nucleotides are TGTGCCAGCAGCTTAGAGTCAGCCTACGAGCAGTACTTC. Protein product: CASSLESAYEQYF.

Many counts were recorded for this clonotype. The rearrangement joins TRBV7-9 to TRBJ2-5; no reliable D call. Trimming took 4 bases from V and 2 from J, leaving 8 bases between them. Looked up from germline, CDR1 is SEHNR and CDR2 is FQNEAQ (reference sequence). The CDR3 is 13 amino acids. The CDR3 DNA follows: TGTGCCAGCAGCTCCCAGCTGCAAGAGACCCAGTACTTC. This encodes CASSSQLQETQYF.

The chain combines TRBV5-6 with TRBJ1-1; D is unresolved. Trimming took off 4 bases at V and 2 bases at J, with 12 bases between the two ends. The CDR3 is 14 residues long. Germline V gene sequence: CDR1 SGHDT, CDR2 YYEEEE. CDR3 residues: CASSLPEFNTEAFF. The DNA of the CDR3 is TGTGCCAGCAGCCTCCCCGAGTTTAACACTGAAGCTTTCTTT.

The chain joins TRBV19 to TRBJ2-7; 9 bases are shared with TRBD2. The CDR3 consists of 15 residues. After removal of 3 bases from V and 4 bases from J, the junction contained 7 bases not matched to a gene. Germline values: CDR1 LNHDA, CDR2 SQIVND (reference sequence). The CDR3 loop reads CASSMALAGVYEQYF. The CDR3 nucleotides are TGTGCCAGTAGTATGGCGTTAGCGGGGGTGTACGAGCAGTACTTC. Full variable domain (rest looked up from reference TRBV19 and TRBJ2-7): DGGITQSPKYLFRKEGQNVTLSCEQNLNHDAMYWYRQDPGQGLRLIYYSQIVNDFQKGDIAEGYSVSREKKESFPLTVTSAQKNPTAFYLCASSMALAGVYEQYFGPGTRLTVT.

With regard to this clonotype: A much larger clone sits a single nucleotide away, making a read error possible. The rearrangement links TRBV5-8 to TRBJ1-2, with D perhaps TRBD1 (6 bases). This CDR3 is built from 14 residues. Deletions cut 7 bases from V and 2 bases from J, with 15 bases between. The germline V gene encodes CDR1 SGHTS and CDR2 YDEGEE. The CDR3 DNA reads TGTGCCAGCGGACAGCGCGCCGGAAACTATGGCTACACCTTC. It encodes CASGQRAGNYGYTF.

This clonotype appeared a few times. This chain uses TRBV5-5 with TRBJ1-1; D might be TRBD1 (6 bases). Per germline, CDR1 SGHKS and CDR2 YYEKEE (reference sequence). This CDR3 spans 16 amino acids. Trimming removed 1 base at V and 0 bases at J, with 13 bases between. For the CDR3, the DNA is TGTGCCAGCAGCTTGACGGCCAGGGGAATGAACACTGAAGCTTTCTTT. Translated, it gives CASSLTARGMNTEAFF.

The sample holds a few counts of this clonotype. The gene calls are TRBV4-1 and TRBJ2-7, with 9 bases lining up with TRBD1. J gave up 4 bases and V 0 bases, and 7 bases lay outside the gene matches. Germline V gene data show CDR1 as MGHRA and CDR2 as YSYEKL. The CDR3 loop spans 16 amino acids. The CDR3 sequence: CASSQDFGTGSYEQYF. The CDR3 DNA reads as TGCGCCAGCAGCCAAGATTTTGGGACAGGGTCGTACGAGCAGTACTTC.

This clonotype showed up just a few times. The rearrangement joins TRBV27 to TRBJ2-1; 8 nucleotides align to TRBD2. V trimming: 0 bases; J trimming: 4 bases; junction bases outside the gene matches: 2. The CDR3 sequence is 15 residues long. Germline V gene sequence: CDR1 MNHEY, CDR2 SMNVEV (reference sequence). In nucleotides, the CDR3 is TGTGCCAGCAGTTTATCGGGACTAGTTTACAATGAGCAGTTCTTC. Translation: CASSLSGLVYNEQFF.

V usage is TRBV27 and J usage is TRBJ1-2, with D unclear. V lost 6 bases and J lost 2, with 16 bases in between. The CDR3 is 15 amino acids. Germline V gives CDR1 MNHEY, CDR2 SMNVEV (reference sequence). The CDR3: CASSPRTGPNYGYTF. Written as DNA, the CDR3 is TGTGCCAGCAGCCCTCGGACGGGTCCAAACTATGGCTACACCTTC.

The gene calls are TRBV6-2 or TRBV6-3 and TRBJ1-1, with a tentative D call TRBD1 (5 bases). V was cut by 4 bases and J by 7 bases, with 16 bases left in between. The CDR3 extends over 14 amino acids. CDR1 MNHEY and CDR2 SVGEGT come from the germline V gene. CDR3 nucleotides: TGTGCCAGCAGTTGGGGACCGGGAGAAGGTGAAGCTTTCTTT. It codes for CASSWGPGEGEAFF.

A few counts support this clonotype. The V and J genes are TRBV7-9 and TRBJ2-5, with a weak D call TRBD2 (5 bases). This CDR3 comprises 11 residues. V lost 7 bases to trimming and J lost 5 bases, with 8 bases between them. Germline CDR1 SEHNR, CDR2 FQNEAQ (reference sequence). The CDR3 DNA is TGTGCCAGCACCCAGCGGGAGACCCAGTACTTC. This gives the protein CASTQRETQYF.

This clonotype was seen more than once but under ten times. DNA of the CDR3: TGTGCCAGCAGTTTCTTGTTCATCCCCTTTTATAATTCACCCCTCCACTTT. It encodes CASSFLFIPFYNSPLHF. V and J are TRBV28 and TRBJ1-6, with D unclear. The CDR3 extends over 17 amino acids. Deletions cut 3 bases from V and 4 bases from J, with 16 bases between. Germline values: CDR1 MDHEN, CDR2 SYDVKM. The entire variable domain, with the rest obtained from reference TRBV28 and TRBJ1-6, is as follows: DVKVTQSSRYLVKRTGEKVFLECVQDMDHENMFWYRQDPGLGLRLIYFSYDVKMKEKGDIPEGYSVSREKKERFSLILESASTNQTSMYLCASSFLFIPFYNSPLHFGNGTRLTVT.